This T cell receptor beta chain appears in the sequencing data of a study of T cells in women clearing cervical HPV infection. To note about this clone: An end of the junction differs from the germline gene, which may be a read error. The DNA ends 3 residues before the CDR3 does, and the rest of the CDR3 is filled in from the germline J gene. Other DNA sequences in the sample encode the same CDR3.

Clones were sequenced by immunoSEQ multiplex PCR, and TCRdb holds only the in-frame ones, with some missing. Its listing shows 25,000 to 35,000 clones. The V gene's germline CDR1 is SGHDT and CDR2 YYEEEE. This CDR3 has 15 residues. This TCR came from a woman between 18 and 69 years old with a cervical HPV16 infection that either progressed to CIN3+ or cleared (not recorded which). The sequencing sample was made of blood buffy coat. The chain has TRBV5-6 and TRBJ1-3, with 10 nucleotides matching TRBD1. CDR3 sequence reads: CASSLTGGDGNTIYF. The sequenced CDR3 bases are TGTGCCAGCAGCCTGACAGGGGGCGACGGAAACACG.